What follows describes a single TCR beta chain. Antigen specificity is unknown. Extractions gave at least 6 micrograms of total RNA per sample. This sample is part of a study of blood T cells in healthy people across ages. Regarding the study as a whole: Aged donors had fewer naive CD4+ cells and lower diversity than long-lived donors.

Next came a second PCR, run for about 6 to 12 cycles, which used a sample-barcoded 5' primer along with a J-beta primer mix. TCRdb re-called the 5' RACE reads with MiXCR, one entry per CDR3 protein. This sample has roughly 680,000 distinct CDR3 sequences; approximately 21% occur once, and the top ten carry roughly 3.6%. The CDR3 consists of 15 residues. Germline CDR1 is DFQATT and CDR2 is SNEGSKA (reference sequence). V lost 3 bases and J lost 5; bases outside the gene matches: 12. The J gene is TRBJ2-5, the V gene TRBV20-1, with 7 bases identical to TRBD1. The sequence came from a man in his 70s in good health. Input material: blood. The CDR3, as DNA: TGCAGTGCTAGGGACAGGATGGGGCTAAGGGAGACCCAGTACTTC. Translated, it gives CSARDRMGLRETQYF.